This is a list of T cell receptor beta chains from one sample in a study of cytomegalovirus exposure and HLA in healthy donors. Method: immunoSEQ multiplex PCR; TCRdb's copy keeps in-frame clones and lacks some. The table shows approximately 200,000 clones, with 79% occurring only once. Sequencing was done on a sample of PBMCs. The receptor set was obtained from a girl aged 10-17 years in good health and CMV-seropositive. Both conserved end residues are part of each CDR3. A D gene is named only where the DNA matches it firmly. A row's size may be missing; if present it is once, few, many or a size class.

NA	NA	TRBJ2-7	TRBV7-8	TGTGCCAGCAGCTTAGCCCCAGGCTACGAGCAGTACTTC	CASSLAPGYEQYF
TRBD2	NA	TRBJ2-7	TRBV4-3	TGCGCCAGCAGCCCCTCCTTTCGACTAGCGGGGGGGCATGAGCAGTACTTC	CASSPSFRLAGGHEQYF
NA	few	TRBJ1-2	TRBV28	TGTGCCAGCAGTTTCGGAATCAGGGAGGGCACTAACTATGGCTACACCTTC	CASSFGIREGTNYGYTF
NA	NA	TRBJ1-6	TRBV25-1	TGTGCCAGCAGTGACACAGGGAATAATTCACCCCTCCACTTT	CASSDTGNNSPLHF
TRBD2	NA	TRBJ2-3	TRBV5-1	TGCGCCAGCAGCGAGCGGGGGGGCACAGATACGCAGTATTTT	CASSERGGTDTQYF
NA	few	TRBJ2-2	TRBV5-1	TGCGCCAGCAGCCTGTCCAGGGCTAACACCGGGGAGCTGTTTTTT	CASSLSRANTGELFF
NA	NA	TRBJ1-6	TRBV4-3	TGCGCCAGCAGCCAAGACCGCGCGGGGTCAGGGCCACCCCTCCACTTT	CASSQDRAGSGPPLHF
NA	NA	TRBJ1-3	TRBV18	TGTGCCAGCTCACCACGGGAGGGGCTCTCTGGAAACACCATATATTTT	CASSPREGLSGNTIYF
NA	NA	TRBJ2-2	TRBV19	TGTGCCAGTAGTATGTTGGGGAGTGGCGGGGAGCTGTTTTTT	CASSMLGSGGELFF
NA	NA	TRBJ2-7	TRBV7-8	TGTGCCAGCAGCTTAGCGAGAGCCAGGGAGGACCCCTCCTACGAGCAGTACTTC	CASSLARAREDPSYEQYF
NA	NA	TRBJ1-4	TRBV5-1	TGCGCCAGCAGCCCCGGACAGCCTGGTTATGAAAAACTGTTTTTT	CASSPGQPGYEKLFF
NA	NA	TRBJ2-5	TRBV6-6	TGTGCCAGCAGTTACTCGCGGGCTCAAGAGACCCAGTACTTC	CASSYSRAQETQYF
NA	NA	TRBJ1-5	TRBV6-1	TGTGCCAGCAGTGAGGAGGGCGGGATTCAGCCCCAGCATTTT	CASSEEGGIQPQHF
TRBD1	NA	TRBJ2-3	TRBV5-1	TGCGCCAGCGGTTTTGGACGGACAGGGTTTACAGATACGCAGTATTTT	CASGFGRTGFTDTQYF
NA	NA	TRBJ2-7	TRBV5-5	TGTGCCAGCAGCCCCCAACTCGAACCGGGCGAGCAGTACTTC	CASSPQLEPGEQYF
TRBD1	NA	TRBJ1-4	TRBV6-5	TGTGCCAGCAGTTACTCCCGGGACAGGGTCCGTGAAAAACTGTTTTTT	CASSYSRDRVREKLFF
TRBD2	NA	TRBJ2-5	TRBV5-1	TGCGCCACCTCTAGCGGGGGGGCAAAAGAGACCCAGTACTTC	CATSSGGAKETQYF
NA	NA	TRBJ2-5	TRBV6-1	TGTGCCAGCAGCGAATCCCAGGGGTGGGAGACCCAGTACTTC	CASSESQGWETQYF
NA	NA	TRBJ2-7	TRBV5-1	TGCGCCAGCAGCTTGAATGGGCAGGGCTTCTACGAGCAGTACTTC	CASSLNGQGFYEQYF
TRBD1	NA	TRBJ2-2	TRBV5-1	TGCGCCAGCAGCCGAGGGACAGGGCGAACCGGGGAGCTGTTTTTT	CASSRGTGRTGELFF
NA	NA	TRBJ1-2	TRBV4-1	TGCGCCAGCAGCCAAGACTCGGGGGGGGGCTATGGCTACACCTTC	CASSQDSGGGYGYTF
NA	NA	TRBJ2-5	TRBV4-3	TGCGCCAGCAGCCAAGAGGGACTCCCTCAAGAGACCCAGTACTTC	CASSQEGLPQETQYF
TRBD2	NA	TRBJ2-7	TRBV4-2	TGTGCCAGCACTATAGACAGCGGGGCGACCTACGAGCAGTACTTC	CASTIDSGATYEQYF
TRBD1	few	TRBJ1-1	TRBV30	TGTGCCTGGAGGAGGCAGGGGGCTGGTGAAGCTTTCTTT	CAWRRQGAGEAFF
NA	NA	TRBJ1-2	TRBV5-6	TGTGCCAGCAGCTTGCTCACCGCAGAGACTTATGGCTACACCTTC	CASSLLTAETYGYTF
TRBD1	once	TRBJ1-6	TRBV5-4	TGTGCCAGCAGCTCACAGGGGGTTGCTTCACCCCTCCACTTT	CASSSQGVASPLHF
TRBD1	few	TRBJ1-6	TRBV4-3	TGCGCCAGCAGCCAACAGGGGGCGGATTCACCCCTCCACTTT	CASSQQGADSPLHF
NA	NA	TRBJ1-2	TRBV7-2	TGTGCCCTAGGTAGAGGCTATGGCTACACCTTC	CALGRGYGYTF